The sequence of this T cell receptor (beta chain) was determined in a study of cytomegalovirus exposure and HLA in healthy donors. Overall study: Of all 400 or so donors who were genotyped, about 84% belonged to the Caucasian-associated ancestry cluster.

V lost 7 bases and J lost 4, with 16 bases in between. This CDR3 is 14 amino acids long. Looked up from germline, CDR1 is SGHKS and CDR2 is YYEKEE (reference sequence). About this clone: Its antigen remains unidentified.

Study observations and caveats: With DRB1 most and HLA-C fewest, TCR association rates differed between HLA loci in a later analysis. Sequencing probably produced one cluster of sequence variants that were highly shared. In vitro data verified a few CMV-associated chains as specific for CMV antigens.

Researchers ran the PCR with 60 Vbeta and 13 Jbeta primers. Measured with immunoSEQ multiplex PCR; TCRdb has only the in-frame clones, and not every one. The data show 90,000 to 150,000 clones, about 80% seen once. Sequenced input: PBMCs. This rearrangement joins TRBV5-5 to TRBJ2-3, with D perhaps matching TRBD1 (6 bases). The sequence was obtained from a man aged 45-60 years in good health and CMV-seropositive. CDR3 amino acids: CASVKGGTSDTQYF. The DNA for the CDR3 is TGTGCCAGCGTCAAAGGGGGTACTTCAGATACGCAGTATTTT. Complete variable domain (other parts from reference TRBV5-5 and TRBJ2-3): DAGVTQSPTHLIKTRGQQVTLRCSPISGHKSVSWYQQVLGQGPQFIFQYYEKEERGRGNFPDRFSARQFPNYSSELNVNALLLGDSALYLCASVKGGTSDTQYFGPGTRLTVL.